Sequencing of this T cell receptor beta chain was carried out in a study of shared clonotypes between healthy human individuals. Study background: CD4 naive and CD4 memory each took three plates per donor, while CD8 naive took two and CD8 memory one.

Both subsets, CD45RA+ naive and CD45RA-negative memory, were split from the CD4+ cells. Clones were read by immunoSEQ multiplex PCR, and TCRdb kept only the in-frame ones, dropping some. The sample holds roughly 2,300,000 clones, roughly 90% seen once. Germline CDR1 is LNHDA and CDR2 is SQIVND (reference sequence). V lost 3 bases and J lost 5, with 16 bases in between. There are 15 residues in the CDR3. The source of this sequence is a man younger than 35 in good health. Some clones in this sample may be carry-over from other donors' samples. The J gene is TRBJ2-5, the V gene TRBV19, with D possibly being TRBD2 (5 bases). Sequencing was performed on naive CD4+ T cells from PBMCs. Regarding subset: CD45RA+ positively selected. The CDR3 DNA sequence: TGTGCCAGTAGTATTTCGGGGAGCGCGTTGGAGACCCAGTACTTC. This sequence encodes CASSISGSALETQYF.